This TCR beta chain originates from a study of cytomegalovirus exposure and HLA in healthy donors. PCR primers comprised 60 Vbeta and 13 Jbeta primers. Sequenced by immunoSEQ multiplex PCR; TCRdb stores in-frame clones only, minus some. The top ten clones hold under 6.5% of a sample with about 130,000 clones, 74% of them seen once. The germline gives CDR1 SGHTA, CDR2 FQGNSA. The CDR3 spans 13 residues. The junction had 5 bases not matched to a gene; V was cut back by 8 bases and J by 5 bases. The sample was PBMCs. The TCR originated in a woman aged 45-59 years in good health and CMV-seropositive. The chain links TRBV7-2 to TRBJ1-5; 8 positions match TRBD1. This CDR3 reads CASGGTGHQPQHF. The CDR3 nucleotides are TGTGCCAGCGGCGGGACAGGTCATCAGCCCCAGCATTTT.